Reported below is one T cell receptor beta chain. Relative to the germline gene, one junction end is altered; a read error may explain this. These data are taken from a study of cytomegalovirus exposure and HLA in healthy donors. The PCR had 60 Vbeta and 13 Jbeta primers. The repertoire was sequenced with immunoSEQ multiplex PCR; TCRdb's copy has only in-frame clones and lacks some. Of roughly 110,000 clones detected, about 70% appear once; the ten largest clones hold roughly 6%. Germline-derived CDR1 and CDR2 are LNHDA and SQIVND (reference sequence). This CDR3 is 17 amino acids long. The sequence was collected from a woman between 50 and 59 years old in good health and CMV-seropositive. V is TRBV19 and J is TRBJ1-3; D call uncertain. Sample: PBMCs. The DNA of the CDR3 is TGTGCCAGCAGTAGAGGAAGGCCCACCAACCCAAGAAACACCATATATTTT. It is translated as CASSRGRPTNPRNTIYF.